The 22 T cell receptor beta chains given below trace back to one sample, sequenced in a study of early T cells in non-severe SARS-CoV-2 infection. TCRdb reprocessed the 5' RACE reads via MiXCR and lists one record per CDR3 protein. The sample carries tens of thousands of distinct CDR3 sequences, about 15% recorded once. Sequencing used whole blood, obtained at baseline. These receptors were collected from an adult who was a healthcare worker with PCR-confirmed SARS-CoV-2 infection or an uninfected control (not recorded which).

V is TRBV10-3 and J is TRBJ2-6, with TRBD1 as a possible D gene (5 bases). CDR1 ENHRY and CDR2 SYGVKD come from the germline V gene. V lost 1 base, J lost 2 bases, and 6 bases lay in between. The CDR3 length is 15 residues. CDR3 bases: TGTGCCATCAGTGAGTTGGGGCCTGGGGCCAACGTCCTGACTTTC. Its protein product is CAISELGPGANVLTF.

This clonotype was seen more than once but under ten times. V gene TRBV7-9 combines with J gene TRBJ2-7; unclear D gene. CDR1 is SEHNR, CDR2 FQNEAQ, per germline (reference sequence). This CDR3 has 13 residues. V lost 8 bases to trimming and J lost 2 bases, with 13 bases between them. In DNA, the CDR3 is TGTGCCAGCTCACCGGCGCTCGCCTACGAGCAGTACTTC. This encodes CASSPALAYEQYF.

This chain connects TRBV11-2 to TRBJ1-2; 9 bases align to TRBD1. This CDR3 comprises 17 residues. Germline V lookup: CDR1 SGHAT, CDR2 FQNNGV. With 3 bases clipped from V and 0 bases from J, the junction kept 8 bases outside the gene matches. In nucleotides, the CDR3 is TGTGCCAGCAGCTTCAGGGGACAGGGACAAGCTAACTATGGCTACACCTTC. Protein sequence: CASSFRGQGQANYGYTF.

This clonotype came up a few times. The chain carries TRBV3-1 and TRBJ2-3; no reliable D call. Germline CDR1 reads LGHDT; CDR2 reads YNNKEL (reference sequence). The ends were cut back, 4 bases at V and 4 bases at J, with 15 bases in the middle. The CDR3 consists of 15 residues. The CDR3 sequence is CASSLQGVGSDTQYF. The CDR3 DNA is TGTGCCAGCAGCCTCCAAGGTGTCGGTTCAGATACGCAGTATTTT.

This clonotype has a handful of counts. The CDR3 here is CASSFQGRETQYF. The CDR3 bases are TGCGCCAGCAGCTTCCAGGGGAGAGAGACCCAGTACTTC. The rearrangement uses TRBV5-1 and TRBJ2-5; TRBD1 might be the D (6 bases). The germline V and J ends were trimmed by 2 bases and 4 bases, with 9 bases remaining between them. The CDR3 has 13 residues. CDR1 and CDR2 from the germline V gene are SGHRS and YFSETQ. The entire variable domain, with the rest obtained from reference TRBV5-1 and TRBJ2-5, is as follows: KAGVTQTPRYLIKTRGQQVTLSCSPISGHRSVSWYQQTPGQGLQFLFEYFSETQRNKGNFPGRFSGRQFSNSRSEMNVSTLELGDSALYLCASSFQGRETQYFGPGTRLLVL.

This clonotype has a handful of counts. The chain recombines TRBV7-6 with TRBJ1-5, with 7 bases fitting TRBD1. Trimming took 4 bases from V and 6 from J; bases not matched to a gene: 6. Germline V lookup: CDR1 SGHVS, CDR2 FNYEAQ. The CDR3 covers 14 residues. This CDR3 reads CASSSETGPQPQHF. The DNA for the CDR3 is TGTGCCAGCAGCTCGGAGACAGGGCCTCAGCCCCAGCATTTT. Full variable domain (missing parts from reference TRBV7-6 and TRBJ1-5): GAGVSQSPRYKVTKRGQDVALRCDPISGHVSLYWYRQALGQGPEFLTYFNYEAQQDKSGLPNDRFSAERPEGSISTLTIQRTEQRDSAMYRCASSSETGPQPQHFGDGTRLSIL.

In nucleotides, the CDR3 is TGTGCCAGCAGCGTAGACGGGGCAGGGGCAGAGACCCAGTACTTC. It yields the protein CASSVDGAGAETQYF. The chain couples TRBV9 to TRBJ2-5, with D possibly being TRBD1 (6 bases). Germline CDR1 SGDLS, CDR2 YYNGEE. The CDR3 loop spans 15 amino acids. The V and J ends lost 0 bases and 4 bases respectively, with 13 bases between them.

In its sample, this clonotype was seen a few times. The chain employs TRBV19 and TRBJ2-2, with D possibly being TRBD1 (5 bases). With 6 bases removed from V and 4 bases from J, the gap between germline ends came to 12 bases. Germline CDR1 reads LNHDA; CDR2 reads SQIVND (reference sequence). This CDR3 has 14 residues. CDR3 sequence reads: CASSRQPTTGELFF. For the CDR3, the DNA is TGTGCCAGTAGCCGACAGCCTACCACCGGGGAGCTGTTTTTT.

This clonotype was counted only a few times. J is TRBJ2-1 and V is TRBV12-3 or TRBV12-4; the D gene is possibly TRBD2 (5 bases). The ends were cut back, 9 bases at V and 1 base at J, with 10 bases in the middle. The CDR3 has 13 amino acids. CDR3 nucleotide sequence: TGTGCCAGTAGTAGCGTATCCTACAATGAGCAGTTCTTC. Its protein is CASSSVSYNEQFF.

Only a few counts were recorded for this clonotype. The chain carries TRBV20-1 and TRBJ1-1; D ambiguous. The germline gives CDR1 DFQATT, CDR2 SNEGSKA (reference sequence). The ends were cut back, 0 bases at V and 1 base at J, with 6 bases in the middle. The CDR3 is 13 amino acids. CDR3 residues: CSARDTGNTEAFF. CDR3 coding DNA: TGCAGTGCTAGAGATACCGGGAACACTGAAGCTTTCTTT.

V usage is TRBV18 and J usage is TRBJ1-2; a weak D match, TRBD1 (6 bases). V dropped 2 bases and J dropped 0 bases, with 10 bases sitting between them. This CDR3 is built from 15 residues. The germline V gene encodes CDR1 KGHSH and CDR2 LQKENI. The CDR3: CASSPDRQSNYGYTF. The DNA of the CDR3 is TGTGCCAGCTCACCAGACAGGCAATCTAACTATGGCTACACCTTC.

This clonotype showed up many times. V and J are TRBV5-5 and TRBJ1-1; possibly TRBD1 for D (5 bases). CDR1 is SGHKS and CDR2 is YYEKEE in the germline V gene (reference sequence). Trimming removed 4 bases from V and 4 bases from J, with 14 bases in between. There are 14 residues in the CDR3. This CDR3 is CASSPQGGGTEAFF. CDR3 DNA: TGTGCCAGCAGCCCCCAGGGCGGGGGCACTGAAGCTTTCTTT.

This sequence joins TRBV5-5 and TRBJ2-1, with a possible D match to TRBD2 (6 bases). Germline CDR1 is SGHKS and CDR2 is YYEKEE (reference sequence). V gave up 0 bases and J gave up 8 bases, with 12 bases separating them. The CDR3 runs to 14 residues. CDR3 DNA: TGTGCCAGCAGCTTGGAGTTCGGGGGTTATGAGCAGTTCTTC. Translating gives CASSLEFGGYEQFF.

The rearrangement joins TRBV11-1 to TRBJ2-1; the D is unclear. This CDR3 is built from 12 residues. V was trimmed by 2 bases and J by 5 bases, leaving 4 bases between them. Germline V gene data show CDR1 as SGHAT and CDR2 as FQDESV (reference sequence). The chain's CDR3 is CASSLRDNEQFF. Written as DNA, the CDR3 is TGTGCCAGCAGCTTAAGGGACAATGAGCAGTTCTTC.

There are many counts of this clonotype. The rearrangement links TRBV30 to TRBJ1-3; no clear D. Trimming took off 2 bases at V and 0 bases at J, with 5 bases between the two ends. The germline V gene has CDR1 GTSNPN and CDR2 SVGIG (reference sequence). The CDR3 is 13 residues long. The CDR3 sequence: CAWSSDSGNTIYF. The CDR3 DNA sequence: TGTGCCTGGAGTTCAGACTCTGGAAACACCATATATTTT. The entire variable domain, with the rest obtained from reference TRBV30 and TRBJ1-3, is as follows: SQTIHQWPATLVQPVGSPLSLECTVEGTSNPNLYWYRQAAGRGLQLLFYSVGIGQISSEVPQNLSASRPQDRQFILSSKKLLLSDSGFYLCAWSSDSGNTIYFGEGSWLTVV.

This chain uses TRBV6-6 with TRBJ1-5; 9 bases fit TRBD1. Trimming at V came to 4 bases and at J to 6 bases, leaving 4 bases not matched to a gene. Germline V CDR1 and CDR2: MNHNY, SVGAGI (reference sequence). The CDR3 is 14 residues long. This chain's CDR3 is CASSSGQGTQPQHF. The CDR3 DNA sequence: TGTGCCAGCAGTTCCGGACAGGGGACTCAGCCCCAGCATTTT.

The CDR3 region is CASSVGGRLTGYEQYF. CDR3 in DNA: TGTGCCAGCAGCGTGGGGGGCCGCTTAACCGGATACGAGCAGTACTTC. This chain links TRBV9 with TRBJ2-7; D tentatively fits TRBD1 or TRBD2 (6 bases each). The germline V gene encodes CDR1 SGDLS and CDR2 YYNGEE. Trimming took 2 bases from V and 4 from J, leaving 19 bases between them. This CDR3 has 16 amino acids. Combining the CDR3 with reference TRBV9 and TRBJ2-7 gives the whole variable domain DSGVTQTPKHLITATGQRVTLRCSPRSGDLSVYWYQQSLDQGLQFLIQYYNGEERAKGNILERFSAQQFPDLHSELNLSSLELGDSALYFCASSVGGRLTGYEQYFGPGTRLTVT.

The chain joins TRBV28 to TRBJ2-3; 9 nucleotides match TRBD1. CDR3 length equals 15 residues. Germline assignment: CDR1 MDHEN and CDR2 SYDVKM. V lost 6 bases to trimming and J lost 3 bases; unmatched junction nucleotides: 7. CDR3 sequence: CASSSPGQGTDTQYF. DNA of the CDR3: TGTGCCAGCAGCTCGCCGGGACAGGGTACAGATACGCAGTATTTT.

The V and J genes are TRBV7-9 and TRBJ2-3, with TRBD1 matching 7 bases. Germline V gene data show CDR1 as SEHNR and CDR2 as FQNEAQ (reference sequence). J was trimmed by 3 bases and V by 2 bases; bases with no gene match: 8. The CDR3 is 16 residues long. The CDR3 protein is CASSLLAGGKTDTQYF. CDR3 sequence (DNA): TGTGCCAGCAGCTTACTCGCAGGGGGAAAGACAGATACGCAGTATTTT.

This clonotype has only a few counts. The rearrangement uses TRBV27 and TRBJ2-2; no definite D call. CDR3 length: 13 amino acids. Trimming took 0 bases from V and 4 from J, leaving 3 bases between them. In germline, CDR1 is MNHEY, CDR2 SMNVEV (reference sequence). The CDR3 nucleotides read TGTGCCAGCAGTTTATCGGTCACCGGGGAGCTGTTTTTT. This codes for CASSLSVTGELFF.

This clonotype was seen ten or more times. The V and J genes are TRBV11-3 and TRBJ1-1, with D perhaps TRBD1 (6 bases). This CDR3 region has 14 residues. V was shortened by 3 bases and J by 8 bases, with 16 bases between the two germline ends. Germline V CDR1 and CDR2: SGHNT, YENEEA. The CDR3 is CASSLNGGAGEAFF. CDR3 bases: TGTGCCAGCAGCTTGAACGGGGGCGCAGGAGAAGCTTTCTTT. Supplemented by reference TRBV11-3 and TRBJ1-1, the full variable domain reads EAGVVQSPRYKIIEKKQPVAFWCNPISGHNTLYWYLQNLGQGPELLIRYENEEAVDDSQLPKDRFSAERLKGVDSTLKIQPAELGDSAVYLCASSLNGGAGEAFFGQGTRLTVV.

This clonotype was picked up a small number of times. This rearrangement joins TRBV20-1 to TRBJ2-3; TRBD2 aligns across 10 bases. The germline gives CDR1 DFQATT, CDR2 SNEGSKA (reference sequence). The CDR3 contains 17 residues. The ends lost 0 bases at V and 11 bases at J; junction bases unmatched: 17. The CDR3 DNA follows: TGCAGTGCTAGAGATCGTAGTAGAGCGGGGGGGTACCCAGTGCAGTATTTT. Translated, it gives CSARDRSRAGGYPVQYF.